This T cell receptor (beta chain) emerged from a study of immune characterization of retroperitoneal liposarcoma. CDR3 size: 14 residues. Germline CDR1 is SGHTA and CDR2 is FQGNSA. TCRdb reprocessed the PCR reads with MiXCR, giving one entry per CDR3 protein. The table has some 5,100 distinct CDR3 sequences, around 32% seen once; the top ten hold 25% to 35%. This clonotype was observed a handful of times. The receptor's source is a female donor with retroperitoneal liposarcoma. This chain joins TRBV7-2 and TRBJ2-1; 7 bases line up with TRBD2. The last part of the DNA fits TRBJ2-7 better; the J call may be wrong. Sequenced material: tumor tissue. Written as DNA, the CDR3 is TGTGCCAGCAGCTTACGCGGGGACTACAATGAGCAGTACTTC. It codes for CASSLRGDYNEQYF.